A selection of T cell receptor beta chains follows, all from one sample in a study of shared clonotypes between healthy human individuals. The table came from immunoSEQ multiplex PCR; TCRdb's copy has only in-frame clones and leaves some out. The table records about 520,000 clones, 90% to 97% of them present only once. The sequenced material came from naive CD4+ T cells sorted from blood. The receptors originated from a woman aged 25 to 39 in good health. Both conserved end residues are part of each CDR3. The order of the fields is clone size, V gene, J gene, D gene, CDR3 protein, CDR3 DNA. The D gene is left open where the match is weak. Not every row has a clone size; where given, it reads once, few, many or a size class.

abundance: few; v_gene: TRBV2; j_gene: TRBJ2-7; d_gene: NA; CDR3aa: CASSEVYEQYF; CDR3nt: TGTGCCAGCAGCGAGGTCTACGAGCAGTACTTC
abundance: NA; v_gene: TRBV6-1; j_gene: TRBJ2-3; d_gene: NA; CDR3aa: CASSVTGNTDTQYF; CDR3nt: TGTGCCAGCAGTGTGACAGGAAACACAGATACGCAGTATTTT
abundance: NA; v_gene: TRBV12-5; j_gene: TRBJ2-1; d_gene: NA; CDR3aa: CASGLRYNEQFF; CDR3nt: TGTGCTAGTGGTCTCCGCTACAATGAGCAGTTCTTC
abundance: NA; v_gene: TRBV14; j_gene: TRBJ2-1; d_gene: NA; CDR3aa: CASSQAPGYNEQFF; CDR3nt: TGTGCCAGCAGCCAAGCACCCGGATACAATGAGCAGTTCTTC
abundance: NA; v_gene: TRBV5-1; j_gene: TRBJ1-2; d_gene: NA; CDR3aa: CASSTDSNYGYTF; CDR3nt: TGCGCCAGCAGCACGGACAGCAACTATGGCTACACCTTC
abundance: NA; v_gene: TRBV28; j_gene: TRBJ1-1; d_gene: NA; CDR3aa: CASHRYQNTEAFF; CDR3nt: TGTGCCAGTCACAGGTACCAGAACACTGAAGCTTTCTTT
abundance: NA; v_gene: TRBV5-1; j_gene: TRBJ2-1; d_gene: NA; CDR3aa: CASSSRQSNNEQFF; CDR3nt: TGCGCCAGCAGTTCGAGACAGTCAAACAATGAGCAGTTCTTC
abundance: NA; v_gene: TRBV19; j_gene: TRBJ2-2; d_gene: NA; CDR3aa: CASSIRGTGELFF; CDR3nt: TGTGCCAGTAGTATACGGGGTACCGGGGAGCTGTTTTTT
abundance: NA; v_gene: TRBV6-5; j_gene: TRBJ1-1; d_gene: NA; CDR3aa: CASRTADTEAFF; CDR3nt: TGTGCCAGCAGGACGGCCGACACTGAAGCTTTCTTT
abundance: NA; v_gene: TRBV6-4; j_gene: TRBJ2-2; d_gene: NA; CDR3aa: CASRRSAARNTGELFF; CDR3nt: TGTGCCAGCCGAAGAAGTGCAGCGCGAAACACCGGGGAGCTGTTTTTT
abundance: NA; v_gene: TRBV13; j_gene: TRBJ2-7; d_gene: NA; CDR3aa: CASSPAVSSYEQYF; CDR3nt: TGTGCCAGCAGCCCCGCAGTGAGCTCCTACGAGCAGTACTTC
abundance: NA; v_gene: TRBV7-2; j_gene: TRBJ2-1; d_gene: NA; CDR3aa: CASSFQLAYEQFF; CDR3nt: TGTGCCAGCAGCTTTCAATTGGCGTATGAGCAGTTCTTC
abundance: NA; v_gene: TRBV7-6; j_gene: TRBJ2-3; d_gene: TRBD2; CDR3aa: CASSPGTSVIGTDTQYF; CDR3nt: TGTGCCAGCAGCCCCGGGACTAGCGTGATTGGCACAGATACGCAGTATTTT
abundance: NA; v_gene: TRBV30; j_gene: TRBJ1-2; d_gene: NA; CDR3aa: CAWRWGAGYGYTF; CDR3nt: TGTGCCTGGCGCTGGGGGGCAGGCTATGGCTACACCTTC
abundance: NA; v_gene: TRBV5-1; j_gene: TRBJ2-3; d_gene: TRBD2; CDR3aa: CASSLEVAGAADTQYF; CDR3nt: TGCGCCAGCAGCTTGGAGGTAGCGGGAGCGGCAGATACGCAGTATTTT
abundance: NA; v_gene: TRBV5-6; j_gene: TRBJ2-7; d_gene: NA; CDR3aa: CASSFRGVYEQYF; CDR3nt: TGTGCCAGCAGCTTTAGGGGGGTCTACGAGCAGTACTTC
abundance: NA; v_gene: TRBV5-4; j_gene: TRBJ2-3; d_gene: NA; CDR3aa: CASSVSIVGSTDTQYF; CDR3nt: TGTGCCAGCAGCGTGAGCATAGTGGGTAGCACAGATACGCAGTATTTT